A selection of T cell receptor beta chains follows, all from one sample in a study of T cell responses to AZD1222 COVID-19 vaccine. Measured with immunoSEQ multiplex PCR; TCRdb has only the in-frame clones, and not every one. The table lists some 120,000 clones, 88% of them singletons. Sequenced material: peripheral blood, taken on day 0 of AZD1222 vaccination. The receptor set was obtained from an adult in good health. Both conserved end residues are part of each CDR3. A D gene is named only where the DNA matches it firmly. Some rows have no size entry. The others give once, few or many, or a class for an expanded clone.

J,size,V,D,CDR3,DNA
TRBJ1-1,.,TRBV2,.,CASSEITGNSEAFF,TGTGCCAGCAGTGAAATTACAGGGAACTCTGAAGCTTTCTTT
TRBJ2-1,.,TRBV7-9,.,CASSAGTAPRDEQFF,TGTGCCAGCAGCGCTGGGACCGCACCAAGGGATGAGCAGTTCTTC
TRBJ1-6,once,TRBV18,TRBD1,CASSPPGQGNSPLHF,TGTGCCAGCTCACCACCGGGACAGGGTAATTCACCCCTCCACTTT
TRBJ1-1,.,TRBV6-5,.,CASRRSMNTEAFF,TGTGCCAGCAGACGCTCTATGAACACTGAAGCTTTCTTT
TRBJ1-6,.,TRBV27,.,CASSWQGGSPLHF,TGTGCCAGCAGTTGGCAGGGAGGTTCACCCCTCCACTTT
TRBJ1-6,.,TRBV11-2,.,CASSLVSITISPLHF,TGTGCCAGCAGCTTAGTTTCCATTACTATATCACCCCTCCACTTT
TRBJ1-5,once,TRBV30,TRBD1,CAWGTGFGQPQHF,TGTGCCTGGGGGACAGGGTTTGGGCAGCCCCAGCATTTT
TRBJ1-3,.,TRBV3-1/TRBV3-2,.,CASSQAYYRESGNTIYF,TGTGCCAGCAGCCAAGCCTATTACAGGGAGTCTGGAAACACCATATATTTT
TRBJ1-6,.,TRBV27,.,CASSSRDFNSPLHF,TGTGCCAGCAGTTCTAGGGACTTTAATTCACCCCTCCACTTT
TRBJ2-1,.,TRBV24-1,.,CATSATLPGDEQFF,TGTGCCACCAGTGCGACCCTCCCCGGCGATGAGCAGTTCTTC
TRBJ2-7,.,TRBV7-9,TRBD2,CASSPSGTRGEQYF,TGTGCCAGCAGCCCGTCCGGGACTAGGGGCGAGCAGTACTTC
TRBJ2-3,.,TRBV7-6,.,CASSLYLVTSDTQYF,TGTGCCAGCAGCCTGTATTTAGTTACGTCGGATACGCAGTATTTT
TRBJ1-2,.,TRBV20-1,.,CSASMQGGRQGYTF,TGCAGTGCTAGTATGCAGGGAGGCCGGCAGGGCTACACCTTC
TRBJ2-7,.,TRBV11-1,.,CASSLGRMYSYEQYF,TGTGCCAGCAGCCTGGGCAGAATGTACTCCTACGAGCAGTACTTC
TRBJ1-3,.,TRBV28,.,CASKKWEVRKSGNTIYF,TGTGCCAGCAAAAAGTGGGAGGTTCGAAAGTCTGGAAACACCATATATTTT
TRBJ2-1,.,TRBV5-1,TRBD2,CASSLTSGPVDEQFF,TGCGCCAGCAGCTTGACTAGCGGGCCGGTAGATGAGCAGTTCTTC
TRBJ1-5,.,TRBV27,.,CASSRPNQPQHF,TGTGCCAGCAGTCGACCCAATCAGCCCCAGCATTTT
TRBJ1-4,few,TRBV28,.,CASSLQGGTGKLFF,TGTGCCAGCAGTTTACAAGGGGGTACGGGAAAACTGTTTTTT
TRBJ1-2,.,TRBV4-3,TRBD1,CASSQARDRAHGYTF,TGCGCCAGCAGCCAAGCACGGGACAGGGCCCATGGCTACACCTTC
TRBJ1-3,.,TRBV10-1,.,CASSERGAIGNTIYF,TGCGCCAGCAGTGAGCGGGGGGCCATTGGAAACACCATATATTTT
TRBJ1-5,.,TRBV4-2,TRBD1,CASSQRQGNQPQHF,TGTGCCAGCAGCCAAAGACAGGGGAATCAGCCCCAGCATTTT
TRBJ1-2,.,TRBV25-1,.,CASRGAYHGYTF,TGTGCCAGCAGGGGGGCATACCATGGCTACACCTTC
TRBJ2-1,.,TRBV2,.,CASPRNSRSYNEQFF,TGTGCCAGCCCCCGGAACAGCCGCTCCTACAATGAGCAGTTCTTC
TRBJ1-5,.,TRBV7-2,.,CASSQYREGNQPQHF,TGTGCCAGCAGCCAATACAGGGAGGGCAATCAGCCCCAGCATTTT
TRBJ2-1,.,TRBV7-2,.,CASSLDLKGSQFF,TGTGCCAGCAGCTTAGACCTGAAAGGGTCACAGTTCTTC
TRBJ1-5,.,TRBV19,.,CASSTLYQPQHF,TGTGCCAGTAGTACTCTCTATCAGCCCCAGCATTTT
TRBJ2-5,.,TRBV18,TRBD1,CASSLRTGEETQYF,TGTGCCAGCTCACTACGGACAGGGGAAGAGACCCAGTACTTC
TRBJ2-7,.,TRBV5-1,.,CASRAQEGSYYEQYF,TGCGCCAGCAGAGCCCAGGAGGGGAGTTACTACGAGCAGTACTTC
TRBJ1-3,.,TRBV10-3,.,CAIRRGDSGNTIYF,TGTGCCATCAGAAGGGGCGACTCTGGAAACACCATATATTTT
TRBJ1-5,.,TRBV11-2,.,CASSPEVGQPQHF,TGTGCCAGCAGCCCAGAGGTGGGTCAGCCCCAGCATTTT
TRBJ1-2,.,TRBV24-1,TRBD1,CATSEEDRDYGYTF,TGTGCCACCAGTGAGGAGGACAGGGACTATGGCTACACCTTC
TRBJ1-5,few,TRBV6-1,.,CASSEWRNSNQPQHF,TGTGCCAGCAGTGAATGGCGGAATAGCAATCAGCCCCAGCATTTT
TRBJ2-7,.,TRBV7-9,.,CASSLEEGEQYF,TGTGCCAGCAGCTTAGAGGAGGGCGAGCAGTACTTC
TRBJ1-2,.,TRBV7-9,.,CASSLGPGTLYGYTF,TGTGCCAGCAGCTTAGGGCCAGGCACCCTTTATGGCTACACCTTC
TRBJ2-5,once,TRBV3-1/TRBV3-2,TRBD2,CASSLAEETQYF,TGTGCCAGCAGTCTAGCGGAAGAGACCCAGTACTTC
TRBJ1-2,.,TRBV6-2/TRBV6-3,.,CASSYLPGAVGNYGYTF,TGTGCCAGCAGTTACTTACCAGGGGCCGTGGGCAACTATGGCTACACCTTC
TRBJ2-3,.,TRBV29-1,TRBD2,CSVGAGGRDTQYF,TGCAGCGTTGGAGCGGGGGGGCGGGATACGCAGTATTTT
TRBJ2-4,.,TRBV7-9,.,CASSFEGDIQYF,TGTGCCAGCAGCTTCGAGGGGGACATTCAGTACTTC
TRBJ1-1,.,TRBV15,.,CATSRDGPDKEAFF,TGTGCCACCAGCAGAGATGGTCCGGACAAAGAAGCTTTCTTT
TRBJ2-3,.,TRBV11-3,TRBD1,CASSLETDRADTQYF,TGTGCCAGCAGCTTAGAGACGGACAGGGCGGATACGCAGTATTTT
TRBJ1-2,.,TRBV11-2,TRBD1,CASSLAGGYYGYTF,TGTGCCAGCAGCTTAGCAGGGGGCTACTATGGCTACACCTTC
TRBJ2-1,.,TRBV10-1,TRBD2,CASSEPGTSGHNEQFF,TGCGCCAGCAGTGAGCCCGGGACTAGCGGGCACAATGAGCAGTTCTTC
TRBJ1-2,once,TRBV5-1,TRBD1,CASSSLQGYGYTF,TGCGCCAGCAGCTCGCTACAGGGGTATGGCTACACCTTC
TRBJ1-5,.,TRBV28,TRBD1,CASSSGQGDQPQHF,TGTGCCAGCAGTAGCGGACAGGGCGATCAGCCCCAGCATTTT
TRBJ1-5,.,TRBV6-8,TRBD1,CASNVPGGQVAQPQHF,TGTGCCAGCAACGTACCCGGGGGACAGGTGGCTCAGCCCCAGCATTTT
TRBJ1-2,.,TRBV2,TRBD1,CASSPGTGSGYTF,TGTGCCAGCAGTCCGGGGACAGGGTCTGGCTACACCTTC
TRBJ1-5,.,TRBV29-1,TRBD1,CSVTGGNSNQPQHF,TGCAGCGTTACAGGGGGGAATAGCAATCAGCCCCAGCATTTT
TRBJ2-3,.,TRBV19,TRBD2,CASSAPRLAGITDTQYF,TGTGCCAGTAGTGCCCCGAGACTAGCGGGCATCACAGATACGCAGTATTTT
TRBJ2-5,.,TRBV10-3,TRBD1,CAINDRETETQYF,TGTGCCATCAACGACAGGGAGACGGAGACCCAGTACTTC
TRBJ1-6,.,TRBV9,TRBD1,CASSEGDRPPLHF,TGTGCCAGCAGCGAAGGGGACAGGCCACCCCTCCACTTT
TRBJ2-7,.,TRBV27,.,CASKTGLFSYEQYF,TGTGCCAGCAAAACGGGACTTTTCTCCTACGAGCAGTACTTC
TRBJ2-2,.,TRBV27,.,CASSAHWSGELFF,TGTGCCAGCAGTGCCCACTGGTCCGGGGAGCTGTTTTTT
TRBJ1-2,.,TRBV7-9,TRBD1,CASSSTGEGRYGYTF,TGTGCCAGCAGCTCCACAGGGGAGGGGAGGTATGGCTACACCTTC
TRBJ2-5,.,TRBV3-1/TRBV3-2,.,CASRSRGLETQYF,TGTGCCAGCAGATCCAGGGGTCTCGAGACCCAGTACTTC
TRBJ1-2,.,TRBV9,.,CASSENKQGDGDGYTF,TGTGCCAGCAGCGAAAATAAACAGGGAGACGGGGATGGCTACACCTTC
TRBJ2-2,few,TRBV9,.,CASSPGLSGELFF,TGTGCCAGCAGCCCAGGCCTGAGCGGGGAGCTGTTTTTT
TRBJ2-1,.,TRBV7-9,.,CASSTVNNEQFF,TGTGCCAGCAGCACCGTCAACAATGAGCAGTTCTTC
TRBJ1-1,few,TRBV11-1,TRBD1,CASSLDPGQGRAEAFF,TGTGCCAGCAGCTTAGACCCCGGACAGGGACGCGCTGAAGCTTTCTTT
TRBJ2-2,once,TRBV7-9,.,CASSSQSITGELFF,TGTGCCAGCAGCTCTCAGTCGATTACCGGGGAGCTGTTTTTT
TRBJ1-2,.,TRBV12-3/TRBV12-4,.,CASSRGVEYGYTF,TGTGCCAGCAGCCGAGGGGTAGAATATGGCTACACCTTC